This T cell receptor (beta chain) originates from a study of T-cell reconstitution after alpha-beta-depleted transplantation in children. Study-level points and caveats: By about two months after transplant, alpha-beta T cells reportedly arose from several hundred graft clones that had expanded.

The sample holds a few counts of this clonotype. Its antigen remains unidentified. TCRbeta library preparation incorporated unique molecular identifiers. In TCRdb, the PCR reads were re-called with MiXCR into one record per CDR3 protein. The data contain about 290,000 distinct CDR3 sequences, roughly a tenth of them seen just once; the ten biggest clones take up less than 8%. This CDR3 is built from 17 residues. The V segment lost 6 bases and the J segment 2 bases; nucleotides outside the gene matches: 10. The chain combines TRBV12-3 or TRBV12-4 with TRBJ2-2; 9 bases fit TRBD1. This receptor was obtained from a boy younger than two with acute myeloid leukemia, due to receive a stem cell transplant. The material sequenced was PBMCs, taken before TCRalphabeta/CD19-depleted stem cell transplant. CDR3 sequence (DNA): TGTGCCAGCAGCTTCCTTTGGGACAGGGAAAACACCGGGGAGCTGTTTTTT. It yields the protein CASSFLWDRENTGELFF.